This T cell receptor beta chain came from a study of regulatory T cells in long-lasting Graves disease. This clonotype showed up many times. TCR beta libraries were built with iRepertoire HTBI primers and Arm-PCR of CDR3 regions. One entry per CDR3 protein, called by TCRdb with MiXCR from the multiplex PCR reads. The repertoire holds a few hundred thousand distinct CDR3 sequences, with 14% as singletons. The time point: newly diagnosed GD, antithyroid drugs for less than 3 months. PBMC RNA was the source of the TCR library. V shed 0 bases, J shed 4 bases, and the junction held 10 bases outside the gene matches. This CDR3 has 18 residues. CDR1 and CDR2 (germline): SGHAT, FQNNGV. A further study also used this sample, focusing on T cells in Graves' hyperthyroidism and ophthalmopathy.

The TCR sequence derives from a woman aged 45-65 years with Graves disease. The rearrangement joins TRBV11-2 to TRBJ1-2; 11 nucleotides agree with TRBD1. The sample here was peripheral blood mononuclear cells (PBMCs), taken at new diagnosis, from a patient treated with antithyroid drugs. This CDR3 reads CASSLDWQDRGLRYGYTF. DNA of the CDR3: TGTGCCAGCAGCTTAGATTGGCAGGACAGGGGGCTTCGCTATGGCTACACCTTC.